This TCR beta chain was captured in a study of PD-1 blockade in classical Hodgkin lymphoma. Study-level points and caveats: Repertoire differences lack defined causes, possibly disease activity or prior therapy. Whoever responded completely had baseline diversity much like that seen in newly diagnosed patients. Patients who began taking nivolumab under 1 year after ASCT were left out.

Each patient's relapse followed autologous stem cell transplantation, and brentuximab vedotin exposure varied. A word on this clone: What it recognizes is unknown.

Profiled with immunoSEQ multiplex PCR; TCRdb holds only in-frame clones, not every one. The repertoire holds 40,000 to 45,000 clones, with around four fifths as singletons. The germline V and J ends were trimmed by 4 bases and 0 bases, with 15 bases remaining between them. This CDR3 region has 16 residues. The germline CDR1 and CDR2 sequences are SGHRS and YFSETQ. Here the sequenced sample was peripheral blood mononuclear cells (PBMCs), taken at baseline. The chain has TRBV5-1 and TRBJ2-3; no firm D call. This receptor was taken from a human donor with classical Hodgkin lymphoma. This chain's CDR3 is CASSTSGYLSTDTQYF. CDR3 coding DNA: TGCGCCAGCAGCACATCTGGCTACCTAAGCACAGATACGCAGTATTTT.